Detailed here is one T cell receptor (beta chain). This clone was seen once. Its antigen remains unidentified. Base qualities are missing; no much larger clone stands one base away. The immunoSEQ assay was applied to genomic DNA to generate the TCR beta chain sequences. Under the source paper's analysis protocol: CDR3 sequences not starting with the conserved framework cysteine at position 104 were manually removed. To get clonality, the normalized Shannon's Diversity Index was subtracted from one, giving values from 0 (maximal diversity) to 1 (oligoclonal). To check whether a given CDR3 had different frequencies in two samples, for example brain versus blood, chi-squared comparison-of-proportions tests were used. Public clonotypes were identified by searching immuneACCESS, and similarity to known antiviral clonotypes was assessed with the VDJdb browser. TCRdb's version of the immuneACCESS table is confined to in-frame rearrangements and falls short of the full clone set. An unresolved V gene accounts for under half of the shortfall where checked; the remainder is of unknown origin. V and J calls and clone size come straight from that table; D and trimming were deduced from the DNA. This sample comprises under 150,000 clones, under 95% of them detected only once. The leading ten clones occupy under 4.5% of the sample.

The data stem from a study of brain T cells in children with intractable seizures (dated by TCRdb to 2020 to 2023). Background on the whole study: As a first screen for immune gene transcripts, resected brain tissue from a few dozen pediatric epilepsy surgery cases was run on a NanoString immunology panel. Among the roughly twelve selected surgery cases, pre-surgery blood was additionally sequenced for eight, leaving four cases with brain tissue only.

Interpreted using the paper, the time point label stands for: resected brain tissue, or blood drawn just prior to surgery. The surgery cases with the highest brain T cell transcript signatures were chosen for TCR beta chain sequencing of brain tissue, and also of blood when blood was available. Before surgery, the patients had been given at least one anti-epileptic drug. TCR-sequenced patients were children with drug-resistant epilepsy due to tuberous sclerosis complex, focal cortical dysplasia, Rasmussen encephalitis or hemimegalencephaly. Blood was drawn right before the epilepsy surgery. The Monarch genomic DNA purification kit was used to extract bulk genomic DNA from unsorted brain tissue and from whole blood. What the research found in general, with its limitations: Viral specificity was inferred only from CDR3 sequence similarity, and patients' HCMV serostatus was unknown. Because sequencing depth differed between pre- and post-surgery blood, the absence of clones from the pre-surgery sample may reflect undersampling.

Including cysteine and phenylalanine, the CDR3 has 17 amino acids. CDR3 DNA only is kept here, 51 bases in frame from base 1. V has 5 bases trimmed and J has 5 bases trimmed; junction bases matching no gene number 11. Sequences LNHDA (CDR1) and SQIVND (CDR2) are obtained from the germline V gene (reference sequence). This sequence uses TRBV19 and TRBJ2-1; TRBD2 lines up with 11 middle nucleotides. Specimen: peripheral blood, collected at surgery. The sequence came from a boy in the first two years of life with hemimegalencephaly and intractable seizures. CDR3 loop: CASSQLAGVRGDNEQFF. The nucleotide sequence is TGTGCCAGTAGTCAACTAGCGGGGGTCCGGGGGGACAATGAGCAGTTCTTC.